This T cell receptor beta chain came from a study of cytomegalovirus exposure and HLA in healthy donors. Whole-study findings and limits: Generally TCR sequences proved uncommon, though certain public TCRs appeared in numerous donors. Later findings reportedly placed an Asian-associated ancestry cluster below the approximately 650-donor mean for N-insertions.

As to this clone: Its antigen is not identified.

The PCR was carried out with 60 Vbeta primers and 13 Jbeta primers. Study processing details: Later reanalysis found approximately 80 million unique TCR beta chains, around 9.9 million of them shared. Some clones are missing from TCRdb's copy, which holds only in-frame ones; the method was immunoSEQ multiplex PCR. Clone size and the V and J calls come from that table; the DNA yielded D and trimming. The sample includes under 140,000 clones, 70% to 90% of them seen just once. This clonotype was sampled from a man between 35 and 55 years old in good health and CMV-seronegative. The sequencing sample was made of PBMCs.

CDR3 coding DNA: TGCAGCGTTTCCACTAGCGAGGCCAGCTTGTACTTC. Its protein product is CSVSTSEASLYF. The chain carries TRBV29-1 and TRBJ2-7; 7 bases are shared with TRBD2. V shed 5 bases, J shed 12 bases, and the junction held 13 bases outside the gene matches. This CDR3 contains 12 residues. Germline V lookup: CDR1 SQVTM, CDR2 ANQGSEA.